Listed below are T cell receptor beta chains from one sample, sequenced in a study of T cells in Graves' hyperthyroidism and ophthalmopathy. TCRdb called the multiplex PCR reads again in MiXCR, with one record for every CDR3 protein. The sample has a few hundred thousand distinct CDR3 sequences; more than 20% are singletons. Sequencing input: blood. These receptor sequences come from a man aged 50 or older with Graves' hyperthyroidism. Each CDR3 is given with its conserved first and last residue. Each record gives: J gene, V gene, clone size, CDR3 protein. Some rows mark clone size as missing; the rest say once, few, many or name a class of expanded clone.

TRBJ2-7 TRBV20-1 few CSASRGRGYYEQYF
TRBJ2-1 TRBV19 . CASSRRLAGDGSYNEQFF
TRBJ1-1 TRBV27 many CASSLVQGSTEAFF
TRBJ2-3 TRBV28 many CASSLSQGLTDTQYF
TRBJ2-1 TRBV29-1 . CSVAYLRGTSSYNEQFF
TRBJ2-7 TRBV7-9 few CASSRLPETGEQYF
TRBJ2-3 TRBV28 many CASSPPLDTQYF
TRBJ2-3 TRBV7-6 . CASSGDSGTDTQYF
TRBJ1-2 TRBV4-1 few CASSQEVGTPLYGYTF
TRBJ1-1 TRBV28 many CASSDMNTEAFF
TRBJ1-4 TRBV2 . CASSDAGEKLFF
TRBJ2-7 TRBV6-1 . CASGVLAGAYEQYF
TRBJ2-2 TRBV6-9 . CASIKEGDNGELFF
TRBJ2-1 TRBV7-9 . CASSLRPGGGADEQFF
TRBJ1-1 TRBV5-1 many CASSLEGREGKAFF
TRBJ2-3 TRBV12-3/TRBV12-4 . CASSLVGQGEGTQYF
TRBJ1-2 TRBV27 few CASSPQEGNYGYTF
TRBJ2-1 TRBV10-3 . CAISAAGWDEQFF
TRBJ2-7 TRBV29-1 few CSVARQGSYEQYF
TRBJ2-2 TRBV6-5 . CASSYGSIRSNTGELFF
TRBJ2-7 TRBV4-2 few CASSQEVGYEQYF
TRBJ1-1 TRBV6-2/TRBV6-3 many CASSYSGVGTEAFF
TRBJ2-5 TRBV6-1 . CASSELASGRATGQETQYF
TRBJ2-1 TRBV5-1 few CASSSGTIDNEQFF